These T cell receptor beta chains were read from a single sample in a study of immune evolution from preneoplasia to lung adenocarcinoma. TCRdb's table, derived via immunoSEQ multiplex PCR, lists solely in-frame clones and lacks some. The sample lists 4,500 to 5,000 clones, around 76% seen once, with under 9.5% in the top ten. The sample comprised FFPE adjacent normal lung tissue. The source of these receptors is a person aged 60 to 80 with lung adenocarcinoma. CDR3s include the opening cysteine and the closing phenylalanine or tryptophan. Each record gives: J gene, clone size, V gene, D gene, CDR3 DNA, CDR3 protein. D genes are given only for firm matches. Some rows have no size entry. The others give once, few or many, or a class for an expanded clone.

TRBJ2-5 once TRBV14 NA TGTGCCAGCAGCCCCCGAGTCGGCTTAGAGACCCAGTACTTC CASSPRVGLETQYF
TRBJ2-3 NA TRBV7-3 NA TGTGCCAGCAGCTCGGGACCAAACCCTAGCACAGATACGCAGTATTTT CASSSGPNPSTDTQYF
TRBJ2-3 NA TRBV14 TRBD2 TGTGCCAGCAGCCAAGCGGGGGGACGCCGAGATACGCAGTATTTT CASSQAGGRRDTQYF
TRBJ2-7 NA TRBV29-1 TRBD2 TGCAGCGTTGAAGATCCGGGAGGGGGCGAGCAGTACTTC CSVEDPGGGEQYF
TRBJ1-3 few TRBV30 TRBD1 TGTGCCTGGAGTTCAGGGGGCGCGGGAAACACCATATATTTT CAWSSGGAGNTIYF
TRBJ1-4 NA TRBV7-2 NA TGTGCCAGCAGCTTATCTGCAATGGATGAAAAACTGTTTTTT CASSLSAMDEKLFF
TRBJ1-4 NA TRBV6-6 NA TGTGCCAGCAGTTACTCGGGGGGTACTAATGAAAAACTGTTTTTT CASSYSGGTNEKLFF
TRBJ1-4 NA TRBV4-1 NA TGCGCCAGCAGCCAAGACCCGGGGGCGTGGGAAAAACTGTTTTTT CASSQDPGAWEKLFF
TRBJ1-1 NA TRBV7-2 NA TGTGCCAGCAGCTTATCTCCAGCTATGAACACTGAAGCTTTCTTT CASSLSPAMNTEAFF
TRBJ1-4 NA TRBV5-4 NA TGTGCCAGCAGCGAGGGGGGAGGTTTAACTAATGAAAAACTGTTTTTT CASSEGGGLTNEKLFF
TRBJ2-7 NA TRBV28 TRBD1 TGTGCCAGCAGTCCCTGGGACAGGTCCTACGAGCAGTACTTC CASSPWDRSYEQYF
TRBJ1-5 NA TRBV6-1 NA TGTGCCAGCCTTACGACATGGGGCAGCAATCAGCCCCAGCATTTT CASLTTWGSNQPQHF
TRBJ1-4 NA TRBV28 NA TGTGCCAGCAGTTTATCACAACTCAATGAAAAACTGTTTTTT CASSLSQLNEKLFF
TRBJ2-5 medium-sized TRBV10-2 NA TGCGCCAGCAGGAGAGACCTCCAAGAGACCCAGTACTTC CASRRDLQETQYF
TRBJ1-1 few TRBV7-9 TRBD1 TGTGCCAGCAGCTTGGTGGGTCCAGGGGGGAAGAACACTGAAGCTTTCTTT CASSLVGPGGKNTEAFF
TRBJ1-6 NA TRBV25-1 TRBD1 TGTGCCAGCAGTGCCTGGGACAGGGAAAGTTCACCCCTCCACTTT CASSAWDRESSPLHF
TRBJ2-4 NA TRBV2 TRBD1 TGTGCCAGCAGGGACATGACAGGGGAGACCAAAAACATTCAGTACTTC CASRDMTGETKNIQYF
TRBJ2-7 NA TRBV7-2 NA TGTGCCAGCAGCTTACAGGGAGACTACGAGCAGTACTTC CASSLQGDYEQYF
TRBJ1-6 NA TRBV5-6 NA TGTGCCAGCAGCGCCCCGGGGAGGCCAGCCCTCCACTTT CASSAPGRPALHF
TRBJ2-3 once TRBV6-5 NA TGTGCCAGCAGTTACGCTGACAGGCGGCGAGATACGCAGTATTTT CASSYADRRRDTQYF
TRBJ2-3 few TRBV6-5 NA TGTGCCAGCGCCGGCAGCACAGATACGCAGTATTTT CASAGSTDTQYF
TRBJ2-5 NA TRBV7-3 NA TGTGCCAGCAGCATGGACCTCCAAGAGACCCAGTACTTC CASSMDLQETQYF
TRBJ2-1 NA TRBV10-3 TRBD1 TGTGCCATCAAAGAAATCGGACAGGGCCGCTACTACAATGAGCAGTTCTTC CAIKEIGQGRYYNEQFF
TRBJ2-3 NA TRBV23-1 NA TGCGCCAGCAGTCGCCGGGACTCCACAGGGGCAGATACGCAGTATTTT CASSRRDSTGADTQYF
TRBJ2-7 NA TRBV21-1 NA TGTGCCAGCCGACAGGGCCCGACCACTTACGAGCAGTACTTC CASRQGPTTYEQYF
TRBJ2-1 NA TRBV7-2 NA TGTGCCAGCAGCCCCGGGGCACAGCAGTTCTTC CASSPGAQQFF
TRBJ1-5 NA TRBV5-6 NA TGTGCCAGCAGCCTCCCGGGTTTGCCCCAGCATTTT CASSLPGLPQHF
TRBJ1-6 NA TRBV15 NA TGTGCCACCAGCGGGCGGACTTCACCCCTCCACTTT CATSGRTSPLHF
TRBJ2-2 NA TRBV15 NA TGTGCCACCAGCAGGATAATTATAGCGACCGGGGAGCTGTTTTTT CATSRIIIATGELFF
TRBJ2-7 NA TRBV6-1 NA TGTGCCAGCACAGGGATTTCCTACGAGCAGTACTTC CASTGISYEQYF
TRBJ1-5 NA TRBV2 NA TGTGCCAGCAACCAGGGTTTAGACAATCAGCCCCAGCATTTT CASNQGLDNQPQHF
TRBJ1-5 NA TRBV2 TRBD1 TGTGCCAGCAGTGAAATCAGGACAGGAGGTCAGCCCCAGCATTTT CASSEIRTGGQPQHF
TRBJ1-1 NA TRBV15 TRBD1 TGTGCCACCAGCATCGACAGGGCTTTGATGAACACTGAAGCTTTCTTT CATSIDRALMNTEAFF
TRBJ2-1 NA TRBV28 NA TGTGCCAGCAGTTTAACCAGGGCTTGGACTGAGCAGTTCTTC CASSLTRAWTEQFF
TRBJ1-3 NA TRBV4-1 NA TGCGCCAGCAGCTTGACTTCTGGAAACACCATATATTTT CASSLTSGNTIYF
TRBJ2-3 NA TRBV15 NA TGTGCCACCAGCAGATCTTCCGGGACTTACACAGATACGCAGTATTTT CATSRSSGTYTDTQYF
TRBJ1-5 NA TRBV4-3 NA TGCGCCAGCAGCCAAGATGAGGGAAGCAATCAGCCCCAGCATTTT CASSQDEGSNQPQHF
TRBJ1-2 NA TRBV28 NA TGTGCCAGCAGGGGGGTAGGAATCTATGGCTACACCTTC CASRGVGIYGYTF
TRBJ2-7 few TRBV2 NA TGTGCCAGCAACGGGGAGACCTACGAGCAGTACTTC CASNGETYEQYF
TRBJ1-1 NA TRBV25-1 TRBD1 TGTGCCAGCACGGGACAGGTGAACACTGAAGCTTTCTTT CASTGQVNTEAFF
TRBJ1-3 NA TRBV5-1 NA TGCGCCAGCAGCTTGTCCTCTGCAACCGCGGGACGCTCTGGAAACACCATATATTTT CASSLSSATAGRSGNTIYF
TRBJ2-5 once TRBV5-1 NA TGCGCCAGCGCTCGGGGGCAACGGGAGACCCAGTACTTC CASARGQRETQYF
TRBJ2-3 NA TRBV29-1 TRBD2 TGCAGCGTAGCCGGGACTAGCGGGGGGGATACGCAGTATTTT CSVAGTSGGDTQYF
TRBJ2-3 few TRBV30 NA TGTGCCTGGAGTGGCCGTGGAGATACGCAGTATTTT CAWSGRGDTQYF
TRBJ2-1 NA TRBV11-3 NA TGTGCCAGCAGCAAGGACATGTTCAATGAGCAGTTCTTC CASSKDMFNEQFF
TRBJ1-1 NA TRBV11-2 NA TGTGCCAGCAGCTTAGCCAGGGCTTACACTGAAGCTTTCTTT CASSLARAYTEAFF
TRBJ1-1 NA TRBV7-9 NA TGTGCCAGCAGCTTAGGATCAGTGAACACTGAAGCTTTCTTT CASSLGSVNTEAFF
TRBJ2-1 once TRBV9 TRBD2 TGTGCCAGCAGCGTAGACGGGGGGGCGTACAATGAGCAGTTCTTC CASSVDGGAYNEQFF
TRBJ2-5 few TRBV5-4 TRBD1 TGTGCCAGCAGTGAGTCGACAGGGCTCCAAGAGACCCAGTACTTC CASSESTGLQETQYF
TRBJ1-6 NA TRBV7-8 TRBD1 TGTGCCAGCAGCGGACGGACAGGGGATTCACCCCTCCACTTT CASSGRTGDSPLHF
TRBJ2-4 NA TRBV27 NA TGTGCCAGCAGTTCGGTCTCCGGGACCAAAAACATTCAGTACTTC CASSSVSGTKNIQYF
TRBJ2-3 NA TRBV18 NA TGTGCCAGCTCACCGTACGTTTCCCCTAGCACAGATACGCAGTATTTT CASSPYVSPSTDTQYF
TRBJ1-5 NA TRBV5-6 NA TGTGCCAGCAGCTTTTTCACAGGGTATCAGCCCCAGCATTTT CASSFFTGYQPQHF
TRBJ2-3 NA TRBV4-2 NA TGTGCCAGCAGCCAAGATGGTCAGCCCCGCACAGATACGCAGTATTTT CASSQDGQPRTDTQYF
TRBJ1-5 NA TRBV4-2 NA TGTGCCAGCAGCCCACAAACCGGGCACAACAATCAGCCCCAGCATTTT CASSPQTGHNNQPQHF
TRBJ2-5 NA TRBV6-1 NA TGTGCCAGCAGTGAAGGGGAGACCCAGTACTTC CASSEGETQYF
TRBJ1-5 medium-sized TRBV9 NA TGTGCCAGCACTCCGTATCGTACAGGTTTTAGCAATCAGCCCCAGCATTTT CASTPYRTGFSNQPQHF